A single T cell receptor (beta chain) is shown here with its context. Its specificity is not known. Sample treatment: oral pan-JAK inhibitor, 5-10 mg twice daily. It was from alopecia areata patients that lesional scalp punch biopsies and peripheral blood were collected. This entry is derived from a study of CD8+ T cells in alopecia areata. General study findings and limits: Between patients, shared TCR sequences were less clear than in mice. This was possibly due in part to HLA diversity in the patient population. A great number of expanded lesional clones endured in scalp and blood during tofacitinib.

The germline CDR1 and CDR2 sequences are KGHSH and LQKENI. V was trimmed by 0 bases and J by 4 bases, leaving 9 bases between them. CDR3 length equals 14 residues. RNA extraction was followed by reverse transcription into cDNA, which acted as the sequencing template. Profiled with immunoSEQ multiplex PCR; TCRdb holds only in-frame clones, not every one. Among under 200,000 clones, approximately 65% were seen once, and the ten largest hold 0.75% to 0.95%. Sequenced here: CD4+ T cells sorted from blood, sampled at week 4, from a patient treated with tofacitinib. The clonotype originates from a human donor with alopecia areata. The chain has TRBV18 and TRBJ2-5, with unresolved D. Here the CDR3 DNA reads TGTGCCAGCTCACCACCACATTCTGCAGAGACCCAGTACTTC. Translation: CASSPPHSAETQYF.